These 28 T cell receptor beta chains share one sample of origin, sequenced in a study of T cell clonotyping in hematopoietic cell transplantation. This table comes from immunoSEQ multiplex PCR, and its TCRdb copy is limited to in-frame clones, with some not included. The data hold some 40,000 clones, with 94% observed a single time. Sequenced sample: peripheral blood mononuclear cells. The receptors here all came from a woman in her forties or fifties in good health. Some clones in this sample may be carry-over from other donors' samples.

The rearrangement joins TRBV9 to TRBJ2-5; TRBD2 aligns across 8 bases. The V gene's germline CDR1 is SGDLS and CDR2 YYNGEE. Trimming took 3 bases from V and 1 from J; bases not matched to a gene: 5. The CDR3 has 15 residues. The CDR3 here is CASSAGGGLQETQYF. As DNA, the CDR3 is TGTGCCAGCAGCGCGGGAGGGGGGCTCCAAGAGACCCAGTACTTC.

This sequence joins TRBV5-6 and TRBJ1-1, with 9 positions matching TRBD1. CDR1 and CDR2 from the germline V gene are SGHDT and YYEEEE. The V gene end was trimmed by 4 bases and the J gene end by 1 base; junction bases not matched to a gene: 5. The CDR3 loop spans 15 amino acids. CDR3 DNA sequence: TGTGCCAGCAGCCTGACAGGGGGAGGGAACACTGAAGCTTTCTTT. It translates to CASSLTGGGNTEAFF. The full variable domain, in which reference TRBV5-6 and TRBJ1-1 provide the parts outside the CDR3, is DAGVTQSPTHLIKTRGQQVTLRCSPKSGHDTVSWYQQALGQGPQFIFQYYEEEERQRGNFPDRFSGHQFPNYSSELNVNALLLGDSALYLCASSLTGGGNTEAFFGQGTRLTVV.

This clone has only one observation. The chain combines TRBV2 with TRBJ2-1; 8 positions match TRBD2. Trimming cost V 11 bases and J 8 bases; bases outside gene matches: 17. The CDR3 length is 15 residues. The germline CDR1 and CDR2 sequences are SNHLY and FYNNEI. This chain's CDR3 is CAAREGTREFDEQFF. DNA of the CDR3: TGTGCCGCAAGAGAAGGGACTAGGGAATTTGATGAGCAGTTCTTC.

V gene TRBV25-1 combines with J gene TRBJ1-5, with D unresolved. From germline, CDR1 is MGHDK and CDR2 SYGVNS. Between the trimmed V and J ends, which lost 0 bases and 7 bases, there was a span of 10 bases. The CDR3 sequence is 14 residues long. CDR3 in amino acids: CASSEYSLEQPQHF. The DNA of the CDR3 is TGTGCCAGCAGTGAATACAGTTTGGAGCAGCCCCAGCATTTT.

The chain couples TRBV19 to TRBJ2-1, with 7 bases identical to TRBD1. This CDR3 is built from 14 residues. The germline V gene encodes CDR1 LNHDA and CDR2 SQIVND (reference sequence). The junction had 5 bases not matched to a gene; V was cut back by 4 bases and J by 5 bases. This CDR3 reads CASSKSQGDNEQFF. Written as DNA, the CDR3 is TGTGCCAGTAGTAAGTCCCAGGGGGACAATGAGCAGTTCTTC.

V gene TRBV19 combines with J gene TRBJ2-2; 13 nucleotides align to TRBD2. Looked up from germline, CDR1 is LNHDA and CDR2 is SQIVND (reference sequence). Trimming removed 4 bases from V and 7 bases from J; junction bases left unmatched: 9. The CDR3 is made up of 17 amino acids. CDR3 sequence: CASSRITSGGAGGELFF. The CDR3 region has the DNA TGTGCCAGTAGTAGAATTACTAGCGGGGGGGCCGGCGGGGAGCTGTTTTTT.

The gene calls are TRBV9 and TRBJ2-1; D is possibly TRBD2 (6 bases). CDR1 SGDLS and CDR2 YYNGEE come from the germline V gene. The CDR3 loop spans 18 amino acids. Between the trimmed V and J ends, which lost 0 bases and 2 bases, there was a span of 18 bases. The CDR3 region has the DNA TGTGCCAGCAGCGTAGGTTCTTGGGCGCCGGGGGCCTACAATGAGCAGTTCTTC. Translation: CASSVGSWAPGAYNEQFF.

This rearrangement joins TRBV5-1 to TRBJ1-2; D is unresolved. The CDR3 is 13 amino acids. CDR1 and CDR2 from the germline V gene are SGHRS and YFSETQ. V was shortened by 3 bases and J by 3 bases, with 9 bases between the two germline ends. The CDR3 spells CASSYRRDYGYTF. The CDR3 nucleotides read TGCGCCAGCAGCTACCGGAGGGACTATGGCTACACCTTC. Supplemented by reference TRBV5-1 and TRBJ1-2, the full variable domain reads KAGVTQTPRYLIKTRGQQVTLSCSPISGHRSVSWYQQTPGQGLQFLFEYFSETQRNKGNFPGRFSGRQFSNSRSEMNVSTLELGDSALYLCASSYRRDYGYTFGSGTRLTVV.

The genes are TRBV9 and TRBJ1-4, with D perhaps TRBD1 (5 bases). There are 13 residues in the CDR3. Germline values: CDR1 SGDLS, CDR2 YYNGEE. V was clipped by 3 bases and J by 7 bases, with 10 bases between them. The CDR3 DNA reads TGTGCCAGCAGCGGCGGGACGGCTGAAAAACTGTTTTTT. This sequence encodes CASSGGTAEKLFF. The variable domain in full, with the rest retrieved from reference TRBV9 and TRBJ1-4, is DSGVTQTPKHLITATGQRVTLRCSPRSGDLSVYWYQQSLDQGLQFLIQYYNGEERAKGNILERFSAQQFPDLHSELNLSSLELGDSALYFCASSGGTAEKLFFGSGTQLSVL.

V usage is TRBV7-8 and J usage is TRBJ1-2, with D perhaps matching TRBD1 (5 bases). The CDR3 runs to 14 residues. In germline, CDR1 is SGHVS, CDR2 FQNEAQ. V was trimmed by 5 bases and J by 4 bases, leaving 14 bases between them. DNA of the CDR3: TGTGCCAGCAGCCTGGACGCGGGGCCCTATGGCTACACCTTC. Residues: CASSLDAGPYGYTF.

J is TRBJ2-5 and V is TRBV6-5; no clear D gene. The V gene lost 3 bases and the J gene lost 1 base, with 12 bases spanning the gap. The CDR3 covers 15 residues. Germline-derived CDR1 and CDR2 are MNHEY and SVGAGI. The CDR3 DNA sequence: TGTGCCAGCAGTTATGGCGCAACCTTCCAAGAGACCCAGTACTTC. Protein: CASSYGATFQETQYF.

This clone was found a few times. This chain joins TRBV5-4 and TRBJ2-7, with a tentative D call TRBD2 (5 bases). V lost 4 bases to trimming and J lost 2 bases, with 10 bases between them. The germline CDR1 and CDR2 sequences are SGHNT and YYREEE (reference sequence). This CDR3 region has 13 residues. Here the CDR3 DNA reads TGTGCCAGCAGCGGGGTGGGAGCCTACGAGCAGTACTTC. Its translation: CASSGVGAYEQYF.

The chain joins TRBV4-3 to TRBJ2-3, with TRBD2 identical over 7 bases. The CDR3 has 16 amino acids. Trimming cost V 0 bases and J 1 base; bases outside gene matches: 4. Germline CDR1 and CDR2: LGHNA and YSLEER. CDR3 sequence: CASSQEGSGGTDTQYF. CDR3 nucleotides: TGCGCCAGCAGCCAAGAAGGGAGCGGGGGCACAGATACGCAGTATTTT.

The gene calls are TRBV4-2 and TRBJ2-1, with 11 bases identical to TRBD2. V was clipped by 4 bases and J by 8 bases; unmatched bases: 4. Looked up from germline, CDR1 is LGHNA and CDR2 is YNFKEQ. CDR3 size: 14 residues. CDR3 amino acids: CASSLSGGAYEQFF. The CDR3 region has the DNA TGTGCCAGCAGCCTTAGCGGGGGGGCGTATGAGCAGTTCTTC.

A single count supports this clone. DNA for the CDR3: TGCGCCAGCAGCTTGGAGCGGCCAGGGGAAGGCTACACCTTC. Translation: CASSLERPGEGYTF. The chain recombines TRBV5-1 with TRBJ1-2; tentatively, D is TRBD1 (6 bases). CDR1 is SGHRS and CDR2 is YFSETQ in the germline V gene. V lost 0 bases and J 8 bases, leaving 14 bases between the germline ends. CDR3 length: 14 amino acids.

This sequence joins TRBV4-3 and TRBJ2-2; the D call may be TRBD1 or TRBD2 (5 bases each). The length of the CDR3 is 16 residues. Per germline, CDR1 LGHNA and CDR2 YSLEER. Deletions cut 1 base from V and 0 bases from J, with 9 bases between. CDR3: CASSQVGAANTGELFF. The DNA of the CDR3 is TGCGCCAGCAGCCAAGTCGGGGCTGCGAACACCGGGGAGCTGTTTTTT.

The rearrangement links TRBV7-2 to TRBJ2-3, with D possibly being TRBD2 (5 bases). The CDR3 loop spans 14 amino acids. V lost 2 bases, J lost 7 bases, and 13 bases lay in between. In germline, CDR1 is SGHTA, CDR2 FQGNSA. The CDR3 reads CASSLYPGLYTQYF. CDR3 nucleotide sequence: TGTGCCAGCAGCTTATATCCCGGACTCTATACGCAGTATTTT.

This clone was seen only a few times. This sequence joins TRBV21-1 and TRBJ2-2. TRBV21-1 is reported as a pseudogene. The CDR3 is 15 residues long. CDR3 DNA sequence: TGTGCCAGCAGCACCTCCCGGGGCCGCACCGGGGAGCTGTTTTTT. This gives the protein CASSTSRGRTGELFF.

The rearrangement joins TRBV6-5 to TRBJ1-1; tentatively, D is TRBD1 (5 bases). The germline CDR1 and CDR2 sequences are MNHEY and SVGAGI. There are 14 residues in the CDR3. Trimming cost V 5 bases and J 9 bases, with 19 bases left between them. The CDR3 here is CASSPGLMGLKAFF. The CDR3 DNA follows: TGTGCCAGCAGTCCGGGACTAATGGGTCTGAAAGCTTTCTTT.

In its sample, this clone was seen once. This rearrangement joins TRBV2 to TRBJ1-5; D gene unclear. The germline V gene has CDR1 SNHLY and CDR2 FYNNEI. This CDR3 is built from 13 residues. V was clipped by 2 bases and J by 2 bases, with 4 bases between them. In DNA form, the CDR3 reads TGTGCCAGCAGTGAACAGGGCAATCAGCCCCAGCATTTT. Amino acids: CASSEQGNQPQHF.

This chain uses TRBV4-2 with TRBJ2-2; D is unclear. The length of the CDR3 is 15 residues. V lost 7 bases and J lost 2, with 14 bases in between. Germline CDR1 and CDR2: LGHNA and YNFKEQ. CDR3 sequence reads: CASTSGWPNTGELFF. The DNA of the CDR3 is TGTGCCAGCACCTCAGGTTGGCCAAACACCGGGGAGCTGTTTTTT.

The genes are TRBV5-1 and TRBJ2-5, with a tentative D call TRBD1 (6 bases). V lost 4 bases and J 4 bases, leaving 23 bases between the germline ends. The CDR3 covers 17 residues. The germline V gene encodes CDR1 SGHRS and CDR2 YFSETQ. For the CDR3, the DNA is TGCGCCAGCAGCCTAACCGCGACAGGACATCGTACAGAGACCCAGTACTTC. Translating gives CASSLTATGHRTETQYF.

This chain uses TRBV11-3 with TRBJ2-3; 14 nucleotides line up with TRBD2. J gave up 4 bases and V 3 bases, and 0 bases lay outside the gene matches. The CDR3 totals 15 residues. Germline V gene data show CDR1 as SGHNT and CDR2 as YENEEA. CDR3 loop: CASSLTSGGADTQYF. The CDR3 nucleotides read TGTGCCAGCAGCTTGACTAGCGGGGGGGCAGATACGCAGTATTTT.

In DNA form, the CDR3 reads TGTGCCAGCATTAACAGGGCGAGCAATCAGCCCCAGCATTTT. Translating it yields CASINRASNQPQHF. The chain combines TRBV6-1 with TRBJ1-5; D might be TRBD1 (6 bases). Germline-derived CDR1 and CDR2 are MNHNS and SASEGT. This CDR3 contains 14 residues. Trimming cost V 7 bases and J 1 base, with 11 bases left between them.

On this clone: The junction departs from the called germline gene at one end, perhaps through a read error. The genes are TRBV10-3 and TRBJ1-5, with 10 bases that match TRBD1. CDR1 ENHRY and CDR2 SYGVKD come from the germline V gene. CDR3 length equals 17 residues. The CDR3 nucleotides read TGTGCCAGCAGTTACAGGGGACAGGGGATAAGCAATCAGCCCCAGCATTTT. It specifies CASSYRGQGISNQPQHF.

V is TRBV6-1 and J is TRBJ1-5; TRBD1 matches at 7 bases. Germline assignment: CDR1 MNHNS and CDR2 SASEGT. The CDR3 extends over 15 amino acids. Germline trimming cut 4 bases from V and 3 bases from J; bases unmatched to any gene: 6. CDR3 amino acids: CASSAPTGYNQPQHF. The DNA for the CDR3 is TGTGCCAGCAGTGCCCCGACAGGGTACAATCAGCCCCAGCATTTT.

This chain uses TRBV5-1 with TRBJ1-5; no clear D gene. The germline V and J ends were trimmed by 0 bases and 3 bases, with 4 bases remaining between them. This CDR3 comprises 13 residues. Germline values: CDR1 SGHRS, CDR2 YFSETQ. The DNA for the CDR3 is TGCGCCAGCAGCTTGGGGGTCAATCAGCCCCAGCATTTT. This gives the protein CASSLGVNQPQHF.

The gene calls are TRBV19 and TRBJ2-3; TRBD1 or TRBD2 may be the D gene (6 bases each). The V gene lost 6 bases and the J gene lost 3 bases, with 13 bases spanning the gap. The CDR3 is 14 residues long. The germline CDR1 and CDR2 sequences are LNHDA and SQIVND (reference sequence). The CDR3 protein is CASREGVGTDTQYF. Here the CDR3 DNA reads TGTGCCAGTAGGGAGGGGGTCGGAACAGATACGCAGTATTTT.